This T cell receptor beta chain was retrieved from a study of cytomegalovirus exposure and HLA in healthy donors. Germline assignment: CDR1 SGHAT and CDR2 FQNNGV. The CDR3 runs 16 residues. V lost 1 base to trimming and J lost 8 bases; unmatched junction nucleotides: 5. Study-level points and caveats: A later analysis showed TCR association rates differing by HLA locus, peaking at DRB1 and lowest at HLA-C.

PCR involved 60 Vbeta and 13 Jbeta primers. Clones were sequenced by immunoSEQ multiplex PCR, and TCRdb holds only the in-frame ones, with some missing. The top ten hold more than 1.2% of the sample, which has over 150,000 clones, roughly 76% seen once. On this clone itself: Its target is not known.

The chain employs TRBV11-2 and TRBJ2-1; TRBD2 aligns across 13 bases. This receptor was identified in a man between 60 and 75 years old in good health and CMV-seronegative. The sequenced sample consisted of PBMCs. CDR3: CASSLAGLAGRDEQFF. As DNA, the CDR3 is TGTGCCAGCAGCTTAGCGGGACTAGCGGGACGGGATGAGCAGTTCTTC.